This T cell receptor beta chain appears in the sequencing data of a study of healthy donors' naive CD4 and CD8 T cells. Starting from around 500 ng of total RNA, TCR libraries were made with linear amplification. MiXCR was run by TCRdb on the reads, yielding one entry per CDR3 protein. The table records 200,000 or so distinct CDR3 sequences, around 74% of them present only once. This clonotype was picked up a small number of times. Its matching antigen is unknown. The V end was cut by 3 bases, the J end by 0 bases, with 7 bases between. Germline values: CDR1 SQVTM, CDR2 ANQGSEA. The CDR3 consists of 13 residues. CD4+CD8-CD45RO-CD45RA+ cells were naive CD4+; CD8+CD4-CD45RA+CD27bright cells were naive CD8+. Study findings and constraints: Bulk sequencing left alpha and beta chains unpaired. Positive CDR3 charge linked to CD4+ cells, negative to CD8+ cells. Most V and J genes were reportedly biased between naive CD4+ and CD8+ cells.

The gene calls are TRBV29-1 and TRBJ2-3; D perhaps matches TRBD1 (5 bases). Input material: naive CD4+ and CD8+ T cells sorted from blood, pooled from several donors. The clonotype originates from a pool of human donors in good health; the sample pools cells from several healthy donors. CDR3 sequence reads: CSVETESTDTQYF. The DNA of the CDR3 is TGCAGCGTTGAGACAGAGAGCACAGATACGCAGTATTTT.